This TCR beta chain came from a study of identical twins. The study, taken as a whole, reports: High-abundance cord blood beta clonotypes had fewer insertions; memory repertoires showed none. Twin pairs had excess sharing that was weaker in beta out-of-frame sequences. Not following the same donors, the study drew its conclusions from cross-sectional statistical analysis.

A few counts support this clonotype. Antigen specificity is unknown. TCRdb used MiXCR to reprocess the 5' RACE reads, holding one entry per CDR3 protein. This table holds under 500,000 distinct CDR3 sequences, 14% found once. Germline CDR1 SEHNR, CDR2 FQNEAQ (reference sequence). With V trimmed by 5 bases and J by 0 bases, 7 bases remained unmatched. CDR3 length: 16 amino acids. This sample was shared with a second study, whose subject was yellow fever vaccine responses in identical twins.

The chain recombines TRBV7-9 with TRBJ2-1, with 7 bases matching TRBD2. The specimen was CD4+ T cells sorted from blood. The source of this sequence is a young woman in good health. The CDR3 region is CASSSLRGSSYNEQFF. In DNA, the CDR3 is TGTGCCAGCAGCAGCCTCCGCGGGAGCTCCTACAATGAGCAGTTCTTC.